This T cell receptor (beta chain) derives from a study of early T cells in non-severe SARS-CoV-2 infection. Study-wide context: With bulk RNA from unsorted whole blood as input, sequencing yielded unpaired chains. Whole-study findings and limits: Anti-spike CD8 specificities were favored by VDJdb matching, whose results missed private and CD4 specificities.

The TCR library protocol attached unique molecular identifiers to the individual cDNA molecules. TCRdb ran MiXCR on the 5' RACE reads and lists one entry per CDR3 protein. In the table there are fewer than 50,000 distinct CDR3 sequences, around 6.5% of which are singletons. Regarding this clonotype: What it recognizes is unknown.

The germline CDR1 and CDR2 sequences are MNHEY and SVGAGI. The CDR3 sequence is 11 residues long. Trimming removed 9 bases from V and 7 bases from J, with 9 bases in between. The J gene is TRBJ1-4, the V gene TRBV6-5; D is unclear. This material consisted of whole blood, taken at baseline. The sequence came from an adult who was a healthcare worker with PCR-confirmed SARS-CoV-2 infection or an uninfected control (not recorded which). CDR3 in amino acids: CASIPAEKLFF. The CDR3 DNA reads TGTGCCAGTATCCCGGCTGAAAAACTGTTTTTT.